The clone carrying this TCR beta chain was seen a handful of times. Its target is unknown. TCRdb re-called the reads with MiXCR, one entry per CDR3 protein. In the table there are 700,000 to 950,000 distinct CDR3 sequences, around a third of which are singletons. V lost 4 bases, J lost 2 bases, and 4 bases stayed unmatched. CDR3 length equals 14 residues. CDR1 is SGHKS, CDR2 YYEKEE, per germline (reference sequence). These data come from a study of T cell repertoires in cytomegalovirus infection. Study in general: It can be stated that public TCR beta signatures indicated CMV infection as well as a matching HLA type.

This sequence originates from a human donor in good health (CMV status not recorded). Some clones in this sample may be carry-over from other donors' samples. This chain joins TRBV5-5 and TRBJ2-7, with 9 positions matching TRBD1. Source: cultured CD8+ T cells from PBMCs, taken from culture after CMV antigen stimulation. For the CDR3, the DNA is TGTGCCAGCAGCGGAGGACAGGGGACCTACGAGCAGTACGTC. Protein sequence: CASSGGQGTYEQYV.